This record looks at one TCR beta chain sequence and its context. Antigen unknown. Repertoires were generated with immunoSEQ multiplex PCR, while TCRdb's copy carries only in-frame clones and drops some. The sample lists some 110,000 clones, around nine tenths occurring once. The sample originates from a study of graft-versus-host responses after intestinal transplantation. The V gene's germline CDR1 is GTSNPN and CDR2 SVGIG (reference sequence). The V and J ends lost 3 bases and 1 base, in that order; junction bases with no gene match: 6. The CDR3 sequence is 15 residues long. The TCR comes from a human donor who was the organ donor for an intestinal transplant. The specimen comprised unstimulated CD4+ T cells sorted from spleen or lymph node cells, sampled before transplant. This chain links TRBV30 with TRBJ1-1, with 9 bases matching TRBD1. CDR3 nucleotide sequence: TGTGCCTGGAGGCGACCGGGACAGGGGAACACTGAAGCTTTCTTT. It is translated as CAWRRPGQGNTEAFF.